This T cell receptor beta chain was obtained from a study of radiation and T cells in renal cell carcinoma. General study points: Top tumor clonotypes rose in blood 2 weeks post-radiation, then contracted.

Time point indicated: blood 2 weeks post-SBRT. As for treatment: 15 Gy SBRT to primary tumor, nephrectomy 4 weeks later. With regard to this clone: Its matching antigen is unknown.

Produced via immunoSEQ multiplex PCR; TCRdb's table is partial and in-frame only. The sample lists roughly 140,000 clones, about 87% occurring once. CDR3 length: 14 residues. V shed 6 bases and J 0 bases; nucleotides not matched to a gene: 5. Germline loops: CDR1 SGHAT, CDR2 FQDESV (reference sequence). The receptor was isolated from a woman between 50 and 59 years old with renal cell carcinoma. Here the sequenced sample was blood, taken from a patient whose treatment included radiotherapy and nephrectomy. The chain combines TRBV11-1 with TRBJ2-7; 7 bases are a match to TRBD2. This CDR3 is CASSWGGGSYEQYF. CDR3 bases: TGTGCCAGCAGTTGGGGGGGAGGCTCCTACGAGCAGTACTTC.